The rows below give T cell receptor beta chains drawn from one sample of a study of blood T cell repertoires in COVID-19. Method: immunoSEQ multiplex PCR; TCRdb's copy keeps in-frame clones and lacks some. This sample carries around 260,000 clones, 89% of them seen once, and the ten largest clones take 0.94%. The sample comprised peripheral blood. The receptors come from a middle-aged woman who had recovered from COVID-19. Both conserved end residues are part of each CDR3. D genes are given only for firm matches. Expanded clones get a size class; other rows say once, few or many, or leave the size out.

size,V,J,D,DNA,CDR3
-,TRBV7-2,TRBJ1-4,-,TGTGCCAGCAGCTTAATGGGGGGGACTAATGAAAAACTGTTTTTT,CASSLMGGTNEKLFF
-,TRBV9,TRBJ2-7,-,TGTGCCAGCAGCGTCGTACCCGAGAGGTCCGAGCAGTACTTC,CASSVVPERSEQYF
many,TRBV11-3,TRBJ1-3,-,TGTGCCAGCAGCGGCCGCAGGGGAAACACCATATATTTT,CASSGRRGNTIYF
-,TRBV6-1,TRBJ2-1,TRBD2,TGTGCCAGCATCTTAGGACTAGGGGACTACAATGAGCAGTTCTTC,CASILGLGDYNEQFF
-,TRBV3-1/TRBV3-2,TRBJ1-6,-,TGTGCCAGCAGCCAAGACGTAGCTCCCTCGAATTCACCCCTCCACTTT,CASSQDVAPSNSPLHF
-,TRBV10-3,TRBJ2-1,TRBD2,TGTGCCATCAGGCGGGAGGGAGACAATGAGCAGTTCTTC,CAIRREGDNEQFF
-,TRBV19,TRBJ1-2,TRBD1,TGTGCCAGTAGTATCGGGACAGGGGCGGGCTATGGCTACACCTTC,CASSIGTGAGYGYTF
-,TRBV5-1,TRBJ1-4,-,TGCGCCAGCAGCTTGGGATCAGGGGAAAACGAAAAACTGTTTTTT,CASSLGSGENEKLFF
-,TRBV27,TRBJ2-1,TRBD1,TGTGCCAGCAGGCAAAAGCCGGACAGGCTCTACAATGAGCAGTTCTTC,CASRQKPDRLYNEQFF
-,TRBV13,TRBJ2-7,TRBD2,TGTGCCAGCAGCCCTGGTCCCGGGACTAGCGGGAGGGCCCACGACGAGCAGTACTTC,CASSPGPGTSGRAHDEQYF
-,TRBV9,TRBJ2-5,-,TGTGCCAGCAGCGCCGACACGACGGAAGAGACCCAGTACTTC,CASSADTTEETQYF